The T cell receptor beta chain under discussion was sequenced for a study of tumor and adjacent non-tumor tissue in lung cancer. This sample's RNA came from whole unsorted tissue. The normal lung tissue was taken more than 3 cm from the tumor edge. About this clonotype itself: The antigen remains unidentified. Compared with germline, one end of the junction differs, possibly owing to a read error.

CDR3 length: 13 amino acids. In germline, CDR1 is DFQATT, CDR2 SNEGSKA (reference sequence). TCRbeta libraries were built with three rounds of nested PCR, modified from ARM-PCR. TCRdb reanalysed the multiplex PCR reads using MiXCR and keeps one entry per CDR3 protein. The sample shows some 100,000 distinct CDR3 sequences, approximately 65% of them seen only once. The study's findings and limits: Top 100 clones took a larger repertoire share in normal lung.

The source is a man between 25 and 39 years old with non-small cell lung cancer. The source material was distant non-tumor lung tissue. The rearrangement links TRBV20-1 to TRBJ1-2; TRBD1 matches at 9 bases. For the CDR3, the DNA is TGTAGTGCTAGGGACAGGGTCGGTCTTGGCTGCACCTTC. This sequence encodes CSARDRVGLGCTF.